This entry features one T cell receptor (beta chain) sequence. Original processing methods: Estimation of nucleated cell counts relied on the amplification of reference gene primers. Libraries were prepared by immunoSEQ multiplex PCR; TCRdb keeps only in-frame clonotypes and omits some of them. V and J calls and clone size are copied from that table; D and trimming were computed from the DNA. The sample shows around 100,000 clones, more than 65% of them seen only once. V was pared by 3 bases and J by 4 bases, with 3 bases between. Germline lookup yields CDR1 MNHEY and CDR2 SMNVEV (reference sequence). The CDR3 is 12 amino acids. These data originate in a study of blood T cell repertoires in COVID-19. Background on the study: Both acute and convalescent COVID-19 samples were obtained from the United States, Italy and Spain. Sources were T cells, B-cell-depleted T cells, or PBMCs; the material itself was cDNA or gDNA.

Sequencing was carried out using peripheral blood. The sequence derives from a man aged 65-85 years with active or convalescent COVID-19. The gene calls are TRBV27 and TRBJ1-4; D not resolved. The CDR3 sequence: CASSFLNEKLFF. CDR3 bases: TGTGCCAGCAGTTTTCTTAATGAAAAACTGTTTTTT.